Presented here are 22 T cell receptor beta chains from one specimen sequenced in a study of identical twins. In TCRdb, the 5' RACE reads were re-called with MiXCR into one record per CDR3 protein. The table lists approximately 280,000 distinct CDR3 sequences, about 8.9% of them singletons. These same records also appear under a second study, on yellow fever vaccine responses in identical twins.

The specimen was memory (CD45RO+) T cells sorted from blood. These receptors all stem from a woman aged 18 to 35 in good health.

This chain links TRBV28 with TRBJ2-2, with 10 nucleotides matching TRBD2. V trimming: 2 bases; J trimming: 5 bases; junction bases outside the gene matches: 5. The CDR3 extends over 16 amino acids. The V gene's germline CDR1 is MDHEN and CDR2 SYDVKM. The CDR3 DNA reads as TGTGCCAGCAGTTTAGGTCTTAGCGGGGGGACCGGGGAGCTGTTTTTT. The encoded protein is CASSLGLSGGTGELFF.

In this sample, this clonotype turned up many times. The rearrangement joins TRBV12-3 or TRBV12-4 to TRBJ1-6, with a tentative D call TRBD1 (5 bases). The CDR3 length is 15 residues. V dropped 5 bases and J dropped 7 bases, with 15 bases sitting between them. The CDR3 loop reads CASSTGPLGNSPLHF. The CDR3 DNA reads TGTGCCAGCAGTACGGGGCCCCTCGGGAATTCACCCCTCCACTTT.

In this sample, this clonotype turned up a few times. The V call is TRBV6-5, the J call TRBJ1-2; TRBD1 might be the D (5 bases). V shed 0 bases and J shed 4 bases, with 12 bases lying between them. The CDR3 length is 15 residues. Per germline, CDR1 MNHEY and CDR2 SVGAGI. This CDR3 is CASSYSQVVGYGYTF. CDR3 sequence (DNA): TGTGCCAGCAGTTACTCACAGGTCGTGGGCTATGGCTACACCTTC.

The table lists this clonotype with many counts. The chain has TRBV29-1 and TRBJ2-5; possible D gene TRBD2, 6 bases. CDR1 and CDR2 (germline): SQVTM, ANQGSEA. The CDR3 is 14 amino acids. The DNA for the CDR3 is TGCAGTGTCGACCGGTTAGCGGCACAAGAGACCCAGTACTTC. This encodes CSVDRLAAQETQYF.

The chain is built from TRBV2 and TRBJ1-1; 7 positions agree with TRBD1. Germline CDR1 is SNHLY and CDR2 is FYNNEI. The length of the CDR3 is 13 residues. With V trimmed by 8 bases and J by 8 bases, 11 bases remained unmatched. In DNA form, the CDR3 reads TGTGCCAGCCTAGACGACAGGGAAGCCGAAGCTTTCTTT. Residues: CASLDDREAEAFF.

The CDR3 sequence is CSARKTSGRGGDTQYF. In DNA, the CDR3 is TGCAGTGCCCGAAAGACTAGCGGGAGGGGGGGAGATACGCAGTATTTT. The chain links TRBV20-1 to TRBJ2-3, with 14 positions matching TRBD2. J gave up 5 bases and V 6 bases, and 10 bases lay outside the gene matches. Germline CDR1 reads DFQATT; CDR2 reads SNEGSKA (reference sequence). The CDR3 extends over 16 amino acids.

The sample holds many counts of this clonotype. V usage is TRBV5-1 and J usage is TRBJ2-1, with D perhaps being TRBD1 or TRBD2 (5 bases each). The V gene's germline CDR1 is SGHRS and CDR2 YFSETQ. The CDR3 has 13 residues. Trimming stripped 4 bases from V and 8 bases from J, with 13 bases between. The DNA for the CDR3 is TGCGCCAGCAGCATCGGGGCCAGGGATGAGCAGTTCTTC. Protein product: CASSIGARDEQFF.

The DNA for the CDR3 is TGTGCCAGCAGTGCCGGGGAGACCGGGGAGCTGTTTTTT. Its translation: CASSAGETGELFF. The J gene is TRBJ2-2, the V gene TRBV6-4; D may be TRBD2 (5 bases). CDR1 and CDR2 from the germline V gene are MRHNA and SNTAGT. V was pared by 4 bases and J by 5 bases, with 8 bases between. This CDR3 region has 13 residues.

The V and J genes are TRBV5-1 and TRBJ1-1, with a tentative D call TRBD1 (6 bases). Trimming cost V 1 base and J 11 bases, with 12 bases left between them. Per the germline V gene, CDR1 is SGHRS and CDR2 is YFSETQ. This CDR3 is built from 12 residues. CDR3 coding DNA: TGCGCCAGCAGCTTGTATAGGGGGAGTGCTTTCTTT. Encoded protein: CASSLYRGSAFF.

CDR3 bases: TGTGCCAGCAGCCCCGGGACATTGGGCAATGAGCAGTTCTTC. Its protein is CASSPGTLGNEQFF. The chain employs TRBV3-1 and TRBJ2-1, with a possible D match to TRBD1 (6 bases). The CDR3 is made up of 14 amino acids. Trimming left V 4 bases short and J 6 bases short, with 13 bases between. Germline V gene lookup returns CDR1 LGHDT and CDR2 YNNKEL (reference sequence).

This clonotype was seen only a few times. The CDR3, as DNA: TGTGCCAGCAGGAGCGACAGGTCCTCTGGGGCCAACGTCCTGACTTTC. This codes for CASRSDRSSGANVLTF. The chain links TRBV27 to TRBJ2-6, with a weak D call TRBD1 (6 bases). The CDR3 covers 16 residues. Trimming removed 6 bases from V and 0 bases from J, with 12 bases in between. Germline V lookup: CDR1 MNHEY, CDR2 SMNVEV (reference sequence).

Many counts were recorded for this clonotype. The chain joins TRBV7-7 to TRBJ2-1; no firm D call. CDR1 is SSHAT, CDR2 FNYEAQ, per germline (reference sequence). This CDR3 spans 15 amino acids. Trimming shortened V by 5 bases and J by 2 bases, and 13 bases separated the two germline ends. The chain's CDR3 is CASSERPTAYNEQFF. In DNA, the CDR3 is TGTGCCAGCAGCGAACGACCAACCGCCTACAATGAGCAGTTCTTC.

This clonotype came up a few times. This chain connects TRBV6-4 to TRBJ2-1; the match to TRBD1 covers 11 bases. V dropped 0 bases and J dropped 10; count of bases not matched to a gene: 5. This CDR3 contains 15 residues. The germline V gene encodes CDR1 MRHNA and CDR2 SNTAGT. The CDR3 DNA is TGTGCCAGCAGTGACTCTATGGACAGGGGGCGAGAGCAGTTCTTC. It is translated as CASSDSMDRGREQFF.

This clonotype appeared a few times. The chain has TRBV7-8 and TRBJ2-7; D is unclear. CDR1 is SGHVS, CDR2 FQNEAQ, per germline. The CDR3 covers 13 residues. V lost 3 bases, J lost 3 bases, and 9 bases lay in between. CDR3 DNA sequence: TGTGCCAGCAGCTTTGAGGACGGCTACGAGCAGTACTTC. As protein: CASSFEDGYEQYF.

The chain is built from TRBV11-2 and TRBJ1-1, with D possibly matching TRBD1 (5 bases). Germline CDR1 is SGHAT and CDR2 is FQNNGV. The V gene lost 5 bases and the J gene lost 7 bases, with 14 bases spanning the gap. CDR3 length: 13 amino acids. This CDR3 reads CASSSREGGEAFF. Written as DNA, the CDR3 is TGTGCCAGCAGCAGCAGGGAAGGAGGTGAAGCTTTCTTT.

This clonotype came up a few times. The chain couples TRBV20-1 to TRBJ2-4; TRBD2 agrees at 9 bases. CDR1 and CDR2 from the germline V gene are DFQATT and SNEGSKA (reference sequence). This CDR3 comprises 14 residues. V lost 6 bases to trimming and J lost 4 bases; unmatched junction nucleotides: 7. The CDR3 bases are TGCAGTGCCGATAGCGGGGGCCCGAAAAACATTCAGTACTTC. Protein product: CSADSGGPKNIQYF.

The CDR3 here is CSARGGGANNQPQHF. For the CDR3, the DNA is TGCAGTGCTAGAGGAGGAGGGGCCAACAATCAGCCCCAGCATTTT. The genes are TRBV20-1 and TRBJ1-5, with a weak D call TRBD1 (5 bases). The CDR3 is 15 residues long. Germline-derived CDR1 and CDR2 are DFQATT and SNEGSKA (reference sequence). V was clipped by 1 base and J by 3 bases, with 13 bases between them.

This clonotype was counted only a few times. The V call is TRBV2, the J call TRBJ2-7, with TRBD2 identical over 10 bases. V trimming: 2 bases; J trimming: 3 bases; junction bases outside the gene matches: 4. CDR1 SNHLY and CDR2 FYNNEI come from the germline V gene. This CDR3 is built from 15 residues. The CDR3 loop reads CASSELTSGLYEQYF. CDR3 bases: TGTGCCAGCAGTGAACTGACTAGCGGGCTCTACGAGCAGTACTTC.

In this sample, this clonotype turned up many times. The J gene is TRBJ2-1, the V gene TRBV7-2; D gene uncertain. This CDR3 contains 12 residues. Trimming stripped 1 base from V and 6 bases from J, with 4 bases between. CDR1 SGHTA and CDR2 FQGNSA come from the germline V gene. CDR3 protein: CASSLESNEQFF. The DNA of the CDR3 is TGTGCCAGCAGCTTAGAGAGCAATGAGCAGTTCTTC.

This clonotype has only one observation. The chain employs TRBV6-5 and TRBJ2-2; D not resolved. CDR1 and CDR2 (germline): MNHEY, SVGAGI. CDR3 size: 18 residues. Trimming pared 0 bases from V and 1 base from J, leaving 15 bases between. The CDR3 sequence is CASSYSRRSNLNTGELFF. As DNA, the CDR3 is TGTGCCAGCAGTTACTCGAGAAGGTCCAACCTGAACACCGGGGAGCTGTTTTTT.

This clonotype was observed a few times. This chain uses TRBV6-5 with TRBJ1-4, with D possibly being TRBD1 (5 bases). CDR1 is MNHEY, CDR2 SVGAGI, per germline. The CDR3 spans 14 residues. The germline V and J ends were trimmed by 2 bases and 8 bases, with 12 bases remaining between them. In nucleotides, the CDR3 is TGTGCCAGCAGTTACGGGGGGACTCGGGAAAAACTGTTTTTT. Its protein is CASSYGGTREKLFF.

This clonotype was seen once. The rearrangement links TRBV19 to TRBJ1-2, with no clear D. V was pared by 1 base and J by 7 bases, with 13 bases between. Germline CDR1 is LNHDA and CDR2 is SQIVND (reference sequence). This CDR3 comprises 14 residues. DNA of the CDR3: TGTGCCAGTAGTATAGCCGCGCTCCTCCCTGGCTACACCTTC. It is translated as CASSIAALLPGYTF.